These 28 T cell receptor beta chains originate from one sample sequenced in a study of blood T cells in healthy people across ages. Sample-barcoded 5' priming and a J-beta primer mix drove a second PCR of 7 to 11 cycles. Via MiXCR, TCRdb re-called the 5' RACE reads, giving one row per CDR3 protein. Of about a million distinct CDR3 sequences listed, 45% to 60% are singletons. Sequencing was done on a sample of blood. These receptors all stem from a woman in her sixties or seventies in good health.

The chain links TRBV18 to TRBJ1-1, with TRBD1 matching over 7 bases. Losses at the gene ends were 3 bases for V and 5 bases for J; bases not matched to a gene: 9. The CDR3 runs to 15 residues. The germline gives CDR1 KGHSH, CDR2 LQKENI. CDR3 amino acids: CASSPRVGGLTEAFF. DNA of the CDR3: TGTGCCAGCTCACCGAGGGTAGGGGGCCTGACTGAAGCTTTCTTT.

The V and J genes are TRBV29-1 and TRBJ1-2, with D uncertain. Trimming removed 3 bases from V and 5 bases from J, with 19 bases in between. This CDR3 is 15 amino acids long. The germline V gene encodes CDR1 SQVTM and CDR2 ANQGSEA. DNA of the CDR3: TGCAGCGTTGACGTAGGCGGGGATCCTATTTATGGCTACACCTTC. Amino acids: CSVDVGGDPIYGYTF.

This clonotype has a single count. The gene calls are TRBV4-3 and TRBJ1-5; a possible D gene is TRBD1 (6 bases). V lost 4 bases and J lost 6, with 10 bases in between. This CDR3 contains 13 residues. In germline, CDR1 is LGHNA, CDR2 YSLEER. The CDR3 nucleotides read TGCGCCAGCAGCCCAAGGGGGAGTCAGCCCCAGCATTTT. This codes for CASSPRGSQPQHF.

This rearrangement joins TRBV6-6 to TRBJ1-5; 9 bases fit TRBD1. CDR1 is MNHNY and CDR2 is SVGAGI in the germline V gene (reference sequence). Unmatched junction bases numbered 3, after V lost 7 bases and J lost 2 bases. The CDR3 is 14 residues long. In DNA form, the CDR3 reads TGTGCCAGCATGGGACAGGGCGGCAATCAGCCCCAGCATTTT. This gives the protein CASMGQGGNQPQHF.

The V gene is TRBV11-1, the J gene TRBJ2-3, with 8 positions matching TRBD2. CDR3 length: 19 amino acids. Germline-derived CDR1 and CDR2 are SGHAT and FQDESV (reference sequence). The trim removed 3 bases at V and 0 bases at J, leaving 14 bases unmatched. DNA for the CDR3: TGTGCCAGCAGCTTGAGGCCTAGCGGGCGCGAGCCTAGCACAGATACGCAGTATTTT. Translated, it gives CASSLRPSGREPSTDTQYF.

This chain connects TRBV4-1 to TRBJ1-6, with D tentatively TRBD1 (6 bases). In germline, CDR1 is MGHRA, CDR2 YSYEKL. Trimming removed 2 bases at V and 5 bases at J, with 16 bases between. CDR3 size: 17 residues. In nucleotides, the CDR3 is TGCGCCAGCAGCCAACCCAACAGGGATAGGAATAATTCACCCCTCCACTTT. Its translation is CASSQPNRDRNNSPLHF.

This chain connects TRBV20-1 to TRBJ2-5; 7 positions match TRBD2. The CDR3 has 14 amino acids. The V gene's germline CDR1 is DFQATT and CDR2 SNEGSKA (reference sequence). V lost 3 bases and J lost 2; bases outside the gene matches: 6. The DNA for the CDR3 is TGCAGTGCTAGGCCAGCGGGGATACAAGAGACCCAGTACTTC. The encoded protein is CSARPAGIQETQYF.

The chain has TRBV13 and TRBJ2-1, with 7 bases aligning to TRBD1. CDR3 length: 13 residues. V gave up 5 bases and J gave up 13 bases; unmatched junction bases: 11. Germline CDR1 and CDR2: PRHDT and FYEKMQ (reference sequence). CDR3 DNA sequence: TGTGCCAGCAGCGAGGGACAGCTTTACTTTCAGTTCTTC. Translating it yields CASSEGQLYFQFF.

The rearrangement uses TRBV6-6 and TRBJ1-5, with TRBD1 matching over 7 bases. In germline, CDR1 is MNHNY, CDR2 SVGAGI (reference sequence). This CDR3 has 13 amino acids. Trimming took 6 bases from V and 5 from J; bases not matched to a gene: 4. The CDR3 loop is CASRTTGDQPQHF. The CDR3 nucleotides read TGTGCCAGCAGGACTACAGGGGATCAGCCCCAGCATTTT.

V usage is TRBV12-3 or TRBV12-4 and J usage is TRBJ2-7; TRBD2 might be the D (7 bases). Trimming removed 10 bases at V and 6 bases at J, with 16 bases between. The CDR3 extends over 12 amino acids. In DNA form, the CDR3 reads TGTGCCACCCAGGGAGGGGGGGGCGAGCAGTACTTC. Its translation: CATQGGGGEQYF.

There are many counts of this clonotype. This chain uses TRBV7-2 with TRBJ2-3; D may be TRBD2 (5 bases). This CDR3 comprises 12 residues. The V end lost 1 base, the J end lost 14 bases, and 13 bases lay between the germline ends. Per the germline V gene, CDR1 is SGHTA and CDR2 is FQGNSA. CDR3 DNA: TGTGCCAGCAGCTTAGACGGCGCGAGGGCGTATTTT. Translating gives CASSLDGARAYF. Together with reference TRBV7-2 and TRBJ2-3, the CDR3 gives the full variable domain: GAGVSQSPSNKVTEKGKDVELRCDPISGHTALYWYRQSLGQGLEFLIYFQGNSAPDKSGLPSDRFSAERTGGSVSTLTIQRTQQEDSAVYLCASSLDGARAYFGPGTRLTVL.

With respect to this clonotype: Germline is not matched at one junction end, which may reflect a read error. V and J are TRBV5-6 and TRBJ2-5; 12 bases align to TRBD2. The CDR3 is made up of 14 amino acids. CDR1 is SGHDT and CDR2 is YYEEEE in the germline V gene. DNA of the CDR3: TGTGCCAGCACCAGACTAGCGGGAGTAGAGACCCGGTACTTC. Translation gives CASTRLAGVETRYF.

This clonotype has just a few counts. This chain links TRBV12-3 or TRBV12-4 with TRBJ1-1; D unclear. This CDR3 comprises 14 residues. Trimming took 7 bases from V and 0 from J, leaving 12 bases between them. The CDR3 region is CASTRTGMNTEAFF. The CDR3 coding sequence is TGTGCCAGCACCCGGACGGGAATGAACACTGAAGCTTTCTTT.

The gene calls are TRBV9 and TRBJ2-3, with no clear D. V lost 0 bases, J lost 1 base, and 12 bases lay in between. The CDR3 has 16 amino acids. Per germline, CDR1 SGDLS and CDR2 YYNGEE. The CDR3 loop reads CASSVVEAIGTDTQYF. CDR3 sequence (DNA): TGTGCCAGCAGCGTAGTAGAGGCGATTGGCACAGATACGCAGTATTTT.

This chain uses TRBV9 with TRBJ2-6; D might be TRBD2 (6 bases). The CDR3 extends over 21 amino acids. V was pared by 0 bases and J by 0 bases, with 22 bases between. CDR1 and CDR2 from the germline V gene are SGDLS and YYNGEE. CDR3 amino acids: CASSVASHGGTLPSGANVLTF. CDR3 sequence (DNA): TGTGCCAGCAGCGTAGCTTCCCATGGAGGGACTCTCCCCTCTGGGGCCAACGTCCTGACTTTC.

The chain couples TRBV3-1 to TRBJ2-3; no firm D call. Germline loops: CDR1 LGHDT, CDR2 YNNKEL (reference sequence). V was shortened by 4 bases and J by 0 bases, with 8 bases between the two germline ends. This CDR3 region has 14 residues. The CDR3 spells CASSLTPSTDTQYF. The DNA of the CDR3 is TGTGCCAGCAGCCTGACACCTAGCACAGATACGCAGTATTTT.

The V call is TRBV12-3 or TRBV12-4, the J call TRBJ2-3; D gene ambiguous. CDR3 length: 14 amino acids. V lost 2 bases to trimming and J lost 0 bases, with 6 bases between them. CDR3: CASSLSWSTDTQYF. Here the CDR3 DNA reads TGTGCCAGCAGTTTAAGCTGGAGCACAGATACGCAGTATTTT.

The chain uses TRBV4-3 and TRBJ1-5; TRBD1 might be the D (5 bases). Deletions cut 0 bases from V and 7 bases from J, with 10 bases between. The germline CDR1 and CDR2 sequences are LGHNA and YSLEER. CDR3 size: 14 residues. The CDR3 loop reads CASSQERRGQPQHF. CDR3 sequence (DNA): TGCGCCAGCAGCCAAGAGCGTAGGGGACAGCCCCAGCATTTT.

This clonotype turned up a few times. The chain joins TRBV29-1 to TRBJ2-5; D is possibly TRBD1 (6 bases). V lost 3 bases and J 6 bases, leaving 11 bases between the germline ends. Germline assignment: CDR1 SQVTM and CDR2 ANQGSEA. This CDR3 has 12 amino acids. DNA for the CDR3: TGCAGCGTTGATGAGACAGGAAAGACCCAGTACTTC. This encodes CSVDETGKTQYF.

The chain couples TRBV7-2 to TRBJ2-5; D is perhaps TRBD2 (5 bases). The length of the CDR3 is 15 residues. Germline assignment: CDR1 SGHTA and CDR2 FQGNSA. Trimming removed 1 base from V and 4 bases from J, with 13 bases in between. Here the CDR3 reads CASSLGSGIPETQYF. CDR3 nucleotide sequence: TGTGCCAGCAGCTTAGGATCGGGGATCCCAGAGACCCAGTACTTC.

The chain employs TRBV12-3 or TRBV12-4 and TRBJ1-1; D not resolved. Trimming stripped 5 bases from V and 11 bases from J, with 15 bases between. The CDR3 spans 12 residues. The DNA of the CDR3 is TGTGCCAGCAGTCTCCATACAAGGCTTGCTTTCTTT. As protein: CASSLHTRLAFF.

Only a few counts were recorded for this clonotype. This sequence joins TRBV30 and TRBJ1-2; TRBD1 is a possible D gene (5 bases). Trimming left V 3 bases short and J 9 bases short, with 11 bases between. CDR1 is GTSNPN and CDR2 is SVGIG in the germline V gene (reference sequence). The CDR3 consists of 11 residues. The CDR3 nucleotides read TGTGCCTGGAGCCTCGGGGGGAGCTACACCTTC. Its translation: CAWSLGGSYTF. The complete variable domain, with remaining parts taken from reference TRBV30 and TRBJ1-2, reads SQTIHQWPATLVQPVGSPLSLECTVEGTSNPNLYWYRQAAGRGLQLLFYSVGIGQISSEVPQNLSASRPQDRQFILSSKKLLLSDSGFYLCAWSLGGSYTFGSGTRLTVV.

This clonotype was picked up a small number of times. This chain joins TRBV11-2 and TRBJ2-3, with TRBD2 identical over 9 bases. The CDR3 sequence is 16 residues long. After removal of 5 bases from V and 2 bases from J, the junction contained 8 bases not matched to a gene. Germline CDR1 SGHAT, CDR2 FQNNGV. The CDR3 protein is CASSLGGRAYTDTQYF. CDR3 bases: TGTGCCAGCAGCCTGGGCGGGAGGGCCTACACAGATACGCAGTATTTT.

The V and J genes are TRBV10-3 and TRBJ2-3; D possibly corresponds to TRBD2 (6 bases). CDR1 and CDR2 (germline): ENHRY, SYGVKD. V lost 0 bases and J lost 2, with 18 bases in between. The CDR3 extends over 18 amino acids. CDR3 bases: TGTGCCATCAGTGAGTCGACTCGGCGGGATACATCCACAGATACGCAGTATTTT. Encoded protein: CAISESTRRDTSTDTQYF.

This sequence joins TRBV7-2 and TRBJ2-7; D unclear. CDR3 length equals 18 residues. Germline CDR1 is SGHTA and CDR2 is FQGNSA. Between the trimmed V and J ends, which lost 1 base and 2 bases, there was a span of 21 bases. CDR3 region: CASSLVLDRIRTTYEQYF. The CDR3 DNA follows: TGTGCCAGCAGCTTAGTTCTGGATAGAATCCGAACCACCTACGAGCAGTACTTC. Combining the CDR3 with reference TRBV7-2 and TRBJ2-7 gives the whole variable domain GAGVSQSPSNKVTEKGKDVELRCDPISGHTALYWYRQSLGQGLEFLIYFQGNSAPDKSGLPSDRFSAERTGGSVSTLTIQRTQQEDSAVYLCASSLVLDRIRTTYEQYFGPGTRLTVT.

This clonotype was observed a few times. V usage is TRBV29-1 and J usage is TRBJ2-5; 8 bases are shared with TRBD2. The junction had 2 bases not matched to a gene; V was cut back by 3 bases and J by 5 bases. This CDR3 region has 12 residues. Germline values: CDR1 SQVTM, CDR2 ANQGSEA. The CDR3 loop reads CSVDGRGETQYF. The CDR3 DNA sequence: TGCAGCGTTGACGGGAGGGGGGAGACCCAGTACTTC. Full variable domain (outside the CDR3, taken from reference TRBV29-1 and TRBJ2-5): SAVISQKPSRDICQRGTSLTIQCQVDSQVTMMFWYRQQPGQSLTLIATANQGSEATYESGFVIDKFPISRPNLTFSTLTVSNMSPEDSSIYLCSVDGRGETQYFGPGTRLLVL.

The chain employs TRBV5-5 and TRBJ2-1; 8 bases align to TRBD1. The CDR3 spans 15 residues. Germline lookup yields CDR1 SGHKS and CDR2 YYEKEE (reference sequence). V lost 4 bases to trimming and J lost 5 bases; unmatched junction nucleotides: 8. The DNA for the CDR3 is TGTGCCAGCAGCACCGGGACAGGTACGCACAATGAGCAGTTCTTC. It specifies CASSTGTGTHNEQFF.

The chain is built from TRBV4-1 and TRBJ2-7, with a tentative D call TRBD1 (5 bases). Matching the DNA end better, TRBJ2-5 makes the J call doubtful. The CDR3 loop spans 17 amino acids. Germline CDR1 MGHRA, CDR2 YSYEKL. CDR3 region: CASSQTTGLSPGSTQYF. The CDR3, as DNA: TGCGCCAGCAGCCAAACAACAGGCCTTAGCCCCGGATCGACCCAGTACTTC.